The 8 T cell receptor beta chains listed next were all sequenced from one sample in a study of control samples from healthy donors and cancer patients. Sequencing was performed with immunoSEQ multiplex PCR; in TCRdb, only in-frame clones are kept and a portion is missing. The sample records fewer than 150,000 clones, around 93% being singletons. The sample consisted of blood. Receptors originate from a young man in good health.

J is TRBJ1-1 and V is TRBV7-2; D remains ambiguous. V lost 6 bases and J lost 1, with 6 bases in between. Germline V gene data show CDR1 as SGHTA and CDR2 as FQGNSA. The CDR3 loop spans 12 amino acids. CDR3 amino acids: CASRGWNTEAFF. The CDR3 nucleotides are TGTGCCAGCAGAGGGTGGAACACTGAAGCTTTCTTT.

About this clone: Sequence at one end of the junction differs from germline and may be a read error. The chain links TRBV10-2 to TRBJ1-5; the D is unclear. Germline lookup yields CDR1 WSHSY and CDR2 SAAADI. The CDR3 has 15 amino acids. DNA of the CDR3: TGCACCAGCAGTGAGTCAGGCACGGCAAATCAGCCCCAGCATTTT. This encodes CTSSESGTANQPQHF.

The V gene is TRBV6-5, the J gene TRBJ2-7; tentatively, D is TRBD1 (6 bases). The germline gives CDR1 MNHEY, CDR2 SVGAGI. Trimming stripped 0 bases from V and 2 bases from J, with 11 bases between. This CDR3 is 15 amino acids long. Written as DNA, the CDR3 is TGTGCCAGCAGTTACTCCGTGGACAGCACCTACGAGCAGTACTTC. Translated, it gives CASSYSVDSTYEQYF.

Notes on this clone: At the DNA level, this CDR3 is encoded by other sequences in the same sample as well. The V gene is TRBV20-1, the J gene TRBJ2-7; D call uncertain. Trimming cost V 0 bases and J 3 bases, with 3 bases left between them. The CDR3 totals 11 residues. Germline CDR1 is DFQATT and CDR2 is SNEGSKA (reference sequence). CDR3 loop: CSARDNYEQYF. The DNA of the CDR3 is TGCAGTGCTAGAGATAACTACGAGCAGTACTTC.

J is TRBJ2-1 and V is TRBV15, with TRBD2 as a possible D gene (6 bases). Germline V gene lookup returns CDR1 LNHNV and CDR2 YYDKDF (reference sequence). The CDR3 extends over 12 amino acids. Trimming took 9 bases from V and 4 from J, leaving 10 bases between them. Written as DNA, the CDR3 is TGTGCCACGCTCGGGGGTTACAATGAGCAGTTCTTC. It codes for CATLGGYNEQFF.

This clone was picked up one time. The genes are TRBV5-1 and TRBJ1-4, with D unclear. Germline-derived CDR1 and CDR2 are SGHRS and YFSETQ. Trimming cost V 2 bases and J 7 bases, with 15 bases left between them. This CDR3 comprises 15 residues. The CDR3 nucleotides are TGCGCCAGCAGCTTTACAGCCGGACGAGGTGAAAAACTGTTTTTT. Translating it yields CASSFTAGRGEKLFF.

The rearrangement uses TRBV29-1 and TRBJ1-2, with unresolved D. Germline V gene lookup returns CDR1 SQVTM and CDR2 ANQGSEA. The CDR3 totals 12 residues. The ends were cut back, 5 bases at V and 1 base at J, with 8 bases in the middle. The CDR3 region is CSVRTGNYGYTF. CDR3 nucleotide sequence: TGCAGCGTTCGGACGGGTAACTATGGCTACACCTTC.

The chain links TRBV18 to TRBJ1-1; D unresolved. The germline V gene has CDR1 KGHSH and CDR2 LQKENI. V lost 0 bases, J lost 0 bases, and 8 bases lay in between. The CDR3 runs to 15 residues. The CDR3 reads CASSPPGSLNTEAFF. In nucleotides, the CDR3 is TGTGCCAGCTCACCACCGGGGTCGTTGAACACTGAAGCTTTCTTT.